This T cell receptor (beta chain) was documented in a study of T-cell reconstitution after alpha-beta-depleted transplantation in children. This clonotype was counted between two and nine times. Antigen unknown. Unique molecular identifiers featured in how the TCRbeta library was prepared. In TCRdb, the PCR reads were re-called with MiXCR into one record per CDR3 protein. The table records about 830,000 distinct CDR3 sequences, around 15% of them present only once. Unmatched junction bases numbered 10, after V lost 6 bases and J lost 2 bases. Germline V gives CDR1 SNHLY, CDR2 FYNNEI. The CDR3 is made up of 16 amino acids. Study-wide points: The high TCRbeta diversity at day 60 in some patients came from surviving recipient T cells and thymic progenitors. By about two months after transplant, alpha-beta T cells reportedly arose from several hundred graft clones that had expanded.

The sequence derives from a male patient younger than 18 who had a stem cell transplant for acute lymphoblastic leukemia, so the T cells may come from the graft donor. The sample in question was PBMCs, mostly from graft donor cells, obtained 360 days after TCRalphabeta/CD19-depleted stem cell transplant. J is TRBJ2-7 and V is TRBV2, with 10 bases matching TRBD2. This CDR3 is CASRRVAGGPTYEQYF. CDR3 bases: TGTGCCAGCAGGCGAGTAGCGGGAGGCCCGACCTACGAGCAGTACTTC. Drawing the rest from reference TRBV2 and TRBJ2-7, the complete variable domain is EPEVTQTPSHQVTQMGQEVILRCVPISNHLYFYWYRQILGQKVEFLVSFYNNEISEKSEIFDDQFSVERPDGSNFTLKIRSTKLEDSAMYFCASRRVAGGPTYEQYFGPGTRLTVT.